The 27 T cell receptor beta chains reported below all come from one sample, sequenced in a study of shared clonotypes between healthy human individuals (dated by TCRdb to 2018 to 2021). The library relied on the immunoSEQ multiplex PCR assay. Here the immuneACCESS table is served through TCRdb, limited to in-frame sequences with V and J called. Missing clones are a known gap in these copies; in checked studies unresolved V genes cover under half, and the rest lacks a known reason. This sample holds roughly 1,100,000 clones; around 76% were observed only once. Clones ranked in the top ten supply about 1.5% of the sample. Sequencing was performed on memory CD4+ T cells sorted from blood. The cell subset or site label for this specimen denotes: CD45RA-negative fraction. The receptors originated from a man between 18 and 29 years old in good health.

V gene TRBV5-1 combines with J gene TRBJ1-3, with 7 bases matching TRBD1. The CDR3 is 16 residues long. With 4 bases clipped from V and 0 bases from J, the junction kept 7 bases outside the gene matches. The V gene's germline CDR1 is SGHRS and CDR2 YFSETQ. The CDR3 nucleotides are TGCGCCAGCAGCCGCGACAGGGCGAGCTCTGGAAACACCATATATTTT. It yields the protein CASSRDRASSGNTIYF.

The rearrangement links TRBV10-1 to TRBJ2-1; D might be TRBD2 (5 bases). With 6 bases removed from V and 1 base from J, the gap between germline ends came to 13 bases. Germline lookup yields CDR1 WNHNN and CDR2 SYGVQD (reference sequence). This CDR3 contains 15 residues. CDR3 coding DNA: TGCGCCAGCAGCTCCGTTCGGGGTTCCTACAATGAGCAGTTCTTC. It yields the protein CASSSVRGSYNEQFF.

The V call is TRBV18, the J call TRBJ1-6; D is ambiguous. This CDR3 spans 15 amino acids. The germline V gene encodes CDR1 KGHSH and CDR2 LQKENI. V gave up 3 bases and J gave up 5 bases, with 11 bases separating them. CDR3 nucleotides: TGTGCCAGCTCACCGCTGGGCCGTGATAATTCACCCCTCCACTTT. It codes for CASSPLGRDNSPLHF.

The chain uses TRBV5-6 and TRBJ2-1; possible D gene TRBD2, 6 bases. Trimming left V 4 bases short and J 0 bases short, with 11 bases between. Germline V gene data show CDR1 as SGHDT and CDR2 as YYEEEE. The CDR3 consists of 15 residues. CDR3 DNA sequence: TGTGCCAGCAGCCAGGGACTGGGCTCCTACAATGAGCAGTTCTTC. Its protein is CASSQGLGSYNEQFF.

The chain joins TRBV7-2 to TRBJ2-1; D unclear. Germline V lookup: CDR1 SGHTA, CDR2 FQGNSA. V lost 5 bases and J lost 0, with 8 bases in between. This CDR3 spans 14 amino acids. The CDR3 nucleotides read TGTGCCAGCAGCCGCGCCACCTCCTACAATGAGCAGTTCTTC. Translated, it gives CASSRATSYNEQFF.

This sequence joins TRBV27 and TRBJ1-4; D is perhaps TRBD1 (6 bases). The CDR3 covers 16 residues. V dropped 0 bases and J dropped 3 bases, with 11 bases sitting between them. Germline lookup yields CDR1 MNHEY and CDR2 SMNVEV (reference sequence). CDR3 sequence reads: CASSLSWAGANEKLFF. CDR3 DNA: TGTGCCAGCAGTTTATCTTGGGCAGGGGCTAATGAAAAACTGTTTTTT.

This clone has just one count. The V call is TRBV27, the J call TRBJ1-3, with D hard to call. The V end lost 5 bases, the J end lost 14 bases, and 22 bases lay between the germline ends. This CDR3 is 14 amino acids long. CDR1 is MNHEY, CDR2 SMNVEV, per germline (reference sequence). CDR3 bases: TGTGCCAGCAGTCCGCAAAGCTCTGGAAACATCCTATATTTT. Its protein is CASSPQSSGNILYF.

This CDR3 is CASSVAGIQETQYF. The CDR3 bases are TGCGCCAGCAGCGTCGCGGGAATCCAAGAGACCCAGTACTTC. This chain connects TRBV5-1 to TRBJ2-5; D perhaps matches TRBD2 (6 bases). V dropped 4 bases and J dropped 1 base, with 11 bases sitting between them. The germline V gene encodes CDR1 SGHRS and CDR2 YFSETQ. The CDR3 extends over 14 amino acids.

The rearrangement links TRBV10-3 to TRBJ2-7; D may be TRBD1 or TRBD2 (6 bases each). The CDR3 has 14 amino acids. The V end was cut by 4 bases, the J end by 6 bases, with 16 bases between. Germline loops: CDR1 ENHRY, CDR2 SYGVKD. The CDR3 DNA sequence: TGTGCCATCAGTGTGGGGGGCAAAAGGGTCGAGCAGTACTTC. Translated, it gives CAISVGGKRVEQYF.

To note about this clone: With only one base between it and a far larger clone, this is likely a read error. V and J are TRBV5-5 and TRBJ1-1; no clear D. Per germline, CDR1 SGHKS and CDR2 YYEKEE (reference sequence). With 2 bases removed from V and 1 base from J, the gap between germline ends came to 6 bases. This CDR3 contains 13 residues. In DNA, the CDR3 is TGTGCCAGCAGCTTCAAGGGGAACACTGAAGCTTTCTTT. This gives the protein CASSFKGNTEAFF.

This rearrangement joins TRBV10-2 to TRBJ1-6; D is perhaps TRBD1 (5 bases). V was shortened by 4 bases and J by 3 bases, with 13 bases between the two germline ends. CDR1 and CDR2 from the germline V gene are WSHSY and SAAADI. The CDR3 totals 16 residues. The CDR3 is CASSGGQGLYNSPLHF. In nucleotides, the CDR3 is TGCGCCAGCAGTGGAGGGCAGGGACTCTATAATTCACCCCTCCACTTT.

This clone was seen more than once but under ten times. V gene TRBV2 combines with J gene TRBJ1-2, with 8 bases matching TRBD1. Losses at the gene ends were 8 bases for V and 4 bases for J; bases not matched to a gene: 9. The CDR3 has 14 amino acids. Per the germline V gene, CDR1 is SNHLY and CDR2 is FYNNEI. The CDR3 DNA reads TGTGCCAGCCTCATGACAGGGGCTACCTATGGCTACACCTTC. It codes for CASLMTGATYGYTF.

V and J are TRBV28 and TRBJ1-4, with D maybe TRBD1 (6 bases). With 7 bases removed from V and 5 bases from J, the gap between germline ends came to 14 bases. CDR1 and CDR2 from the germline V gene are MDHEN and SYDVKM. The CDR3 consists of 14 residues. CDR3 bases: TGTGCCAGCACCCAGGCAGGGGAGAATGAAAAACTGTTTTTT. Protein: CASTQAGENEKLFF.

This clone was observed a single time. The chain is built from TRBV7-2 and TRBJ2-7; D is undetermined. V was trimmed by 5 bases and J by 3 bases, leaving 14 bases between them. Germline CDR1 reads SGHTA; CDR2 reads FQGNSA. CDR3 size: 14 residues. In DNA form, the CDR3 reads TGTGCCAGCAGCCCACCAGTCGGGTTCTACGAGCAGTACTTC. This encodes CASSPPVGFYEQYF.

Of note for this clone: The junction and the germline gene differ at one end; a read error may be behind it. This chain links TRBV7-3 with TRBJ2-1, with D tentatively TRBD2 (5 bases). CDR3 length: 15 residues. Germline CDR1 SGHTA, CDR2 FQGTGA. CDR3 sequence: CASSLTPSSFNEQFF. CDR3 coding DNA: TGTGCCAGCAGCTTAACTCCTAGCTCCTTCAATGAGCAGTTCTTC. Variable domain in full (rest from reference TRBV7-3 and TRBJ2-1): GAGVSQTPSNKVTEKGKYVELRCDPISGHTALYWYRQSLGQGPEFLIYFQGTGAADDSGLPNDRFFAVRPEGSVSTLKIQRTERGDSAVYLCASSLTPSSFNEQFFGPGTRLTVL.

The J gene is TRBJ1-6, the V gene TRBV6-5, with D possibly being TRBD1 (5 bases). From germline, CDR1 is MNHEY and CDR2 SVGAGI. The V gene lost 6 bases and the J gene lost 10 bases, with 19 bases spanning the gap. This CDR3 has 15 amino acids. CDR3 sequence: CASSDTGPLDSPLHF. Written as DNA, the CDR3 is TGTGCCAGCAGCGATACGGGACCCCTGGACTCACCCCTCCACTTT.

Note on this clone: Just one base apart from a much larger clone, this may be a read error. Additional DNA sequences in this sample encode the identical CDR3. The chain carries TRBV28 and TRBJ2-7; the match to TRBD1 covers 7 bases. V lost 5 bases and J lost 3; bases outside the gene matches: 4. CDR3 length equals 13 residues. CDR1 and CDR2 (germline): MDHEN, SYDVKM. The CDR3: CASSPGQSYEQYF. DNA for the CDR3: TGTGCCAGCAGTCCGGGACAGAGCTACGAGCAGTACTTC.

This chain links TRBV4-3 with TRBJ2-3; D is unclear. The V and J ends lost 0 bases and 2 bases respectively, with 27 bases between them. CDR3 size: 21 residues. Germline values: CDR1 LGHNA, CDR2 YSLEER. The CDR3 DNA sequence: TGCGCCAGCAGCCAAGACTATTATGGAGCGCCGAGGTTAGGCTACACAGATACGCAGTATTTT. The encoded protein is CASSQDYYGAPRLGYTDTQYF.

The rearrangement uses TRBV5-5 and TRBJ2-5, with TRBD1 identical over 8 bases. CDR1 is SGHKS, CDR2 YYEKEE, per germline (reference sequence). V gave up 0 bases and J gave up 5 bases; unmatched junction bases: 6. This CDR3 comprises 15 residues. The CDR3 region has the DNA TGTGCCAGCAGCTTGGGGACAGGGACATGGGAGACCCAGTACTTC. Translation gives CASSLGTGTWETQYF.

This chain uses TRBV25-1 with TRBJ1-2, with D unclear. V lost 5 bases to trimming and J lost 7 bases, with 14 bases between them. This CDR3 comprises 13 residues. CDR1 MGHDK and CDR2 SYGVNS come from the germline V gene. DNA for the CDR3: TGTGCCAGCAGTCGACACGAGGATGTTGGCTACACCTTC. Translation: CASSRHEDVGYTF.

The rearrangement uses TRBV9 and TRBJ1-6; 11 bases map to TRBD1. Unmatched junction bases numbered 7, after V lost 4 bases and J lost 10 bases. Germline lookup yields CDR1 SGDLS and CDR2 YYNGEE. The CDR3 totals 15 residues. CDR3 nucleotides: TGTGCCAGCAGCCCCTGGGGACAGGGGGAATCACCCCTCCACTTT. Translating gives CASSPWGQGESPLHF.

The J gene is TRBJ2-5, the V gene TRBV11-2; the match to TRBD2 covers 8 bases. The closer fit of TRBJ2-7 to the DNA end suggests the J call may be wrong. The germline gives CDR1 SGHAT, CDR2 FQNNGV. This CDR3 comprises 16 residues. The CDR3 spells CASSSSPGLGNYEQYF. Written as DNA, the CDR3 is TGTGCCAGCAGCTCCTCCCCGGGACTAGGTAACTACGAGCAGTACTTC.

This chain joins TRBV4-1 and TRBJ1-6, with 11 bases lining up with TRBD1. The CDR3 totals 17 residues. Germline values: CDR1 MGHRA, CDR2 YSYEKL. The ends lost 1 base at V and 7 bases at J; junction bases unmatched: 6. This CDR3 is CASSQVGQGVGNSPLHF. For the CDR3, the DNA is TGCGCCAGCAGCCAAGTGGGACAGGGGGTAGGAAATTCACCCCTCCACTTT.

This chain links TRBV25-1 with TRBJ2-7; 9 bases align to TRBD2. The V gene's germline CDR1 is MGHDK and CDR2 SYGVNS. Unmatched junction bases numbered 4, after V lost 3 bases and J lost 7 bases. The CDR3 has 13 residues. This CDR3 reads CASSDRLAGEQYF. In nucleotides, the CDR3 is TGTGCCAGCAGTGATCGGCTAGCGGGAGAGCAGTACTTC.

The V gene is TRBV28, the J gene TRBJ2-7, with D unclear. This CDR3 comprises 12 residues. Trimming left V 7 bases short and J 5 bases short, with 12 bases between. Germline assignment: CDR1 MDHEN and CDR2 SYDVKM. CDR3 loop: CASIGPLNEQYF. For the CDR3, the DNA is TGTGCCAGCATTGGGCCCCTCAACGAGCAGTACTTC.

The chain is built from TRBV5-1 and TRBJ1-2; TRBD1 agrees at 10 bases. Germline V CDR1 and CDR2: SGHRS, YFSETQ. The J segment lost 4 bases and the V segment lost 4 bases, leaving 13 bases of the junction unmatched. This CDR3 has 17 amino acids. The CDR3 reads CASSPGDGTGEIYGYTF. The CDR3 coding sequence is TGCGCCAGCAGCCCAGGCGACGGGACAGGGGAAATCTATGGCTACACCTTC.

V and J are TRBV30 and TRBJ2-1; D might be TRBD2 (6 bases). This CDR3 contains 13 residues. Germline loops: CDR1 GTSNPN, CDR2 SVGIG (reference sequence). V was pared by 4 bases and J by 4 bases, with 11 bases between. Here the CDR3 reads CAWNTGVYNEQFF. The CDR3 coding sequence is TGTGCCTGGAACACGGGAGTTTACAATGAGCAGTTCTTC. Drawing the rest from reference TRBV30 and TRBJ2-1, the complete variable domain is SQTIHQWPATLVQPVGSPLSLECTVEGTSNPNLYWYRQAAGRGLQLLFYSVGIGQISSEVPQNLSASRPQDRQFILSSKKLLLSDSGFYLCAWNTGVYNEQFFGPGTRLTVL.